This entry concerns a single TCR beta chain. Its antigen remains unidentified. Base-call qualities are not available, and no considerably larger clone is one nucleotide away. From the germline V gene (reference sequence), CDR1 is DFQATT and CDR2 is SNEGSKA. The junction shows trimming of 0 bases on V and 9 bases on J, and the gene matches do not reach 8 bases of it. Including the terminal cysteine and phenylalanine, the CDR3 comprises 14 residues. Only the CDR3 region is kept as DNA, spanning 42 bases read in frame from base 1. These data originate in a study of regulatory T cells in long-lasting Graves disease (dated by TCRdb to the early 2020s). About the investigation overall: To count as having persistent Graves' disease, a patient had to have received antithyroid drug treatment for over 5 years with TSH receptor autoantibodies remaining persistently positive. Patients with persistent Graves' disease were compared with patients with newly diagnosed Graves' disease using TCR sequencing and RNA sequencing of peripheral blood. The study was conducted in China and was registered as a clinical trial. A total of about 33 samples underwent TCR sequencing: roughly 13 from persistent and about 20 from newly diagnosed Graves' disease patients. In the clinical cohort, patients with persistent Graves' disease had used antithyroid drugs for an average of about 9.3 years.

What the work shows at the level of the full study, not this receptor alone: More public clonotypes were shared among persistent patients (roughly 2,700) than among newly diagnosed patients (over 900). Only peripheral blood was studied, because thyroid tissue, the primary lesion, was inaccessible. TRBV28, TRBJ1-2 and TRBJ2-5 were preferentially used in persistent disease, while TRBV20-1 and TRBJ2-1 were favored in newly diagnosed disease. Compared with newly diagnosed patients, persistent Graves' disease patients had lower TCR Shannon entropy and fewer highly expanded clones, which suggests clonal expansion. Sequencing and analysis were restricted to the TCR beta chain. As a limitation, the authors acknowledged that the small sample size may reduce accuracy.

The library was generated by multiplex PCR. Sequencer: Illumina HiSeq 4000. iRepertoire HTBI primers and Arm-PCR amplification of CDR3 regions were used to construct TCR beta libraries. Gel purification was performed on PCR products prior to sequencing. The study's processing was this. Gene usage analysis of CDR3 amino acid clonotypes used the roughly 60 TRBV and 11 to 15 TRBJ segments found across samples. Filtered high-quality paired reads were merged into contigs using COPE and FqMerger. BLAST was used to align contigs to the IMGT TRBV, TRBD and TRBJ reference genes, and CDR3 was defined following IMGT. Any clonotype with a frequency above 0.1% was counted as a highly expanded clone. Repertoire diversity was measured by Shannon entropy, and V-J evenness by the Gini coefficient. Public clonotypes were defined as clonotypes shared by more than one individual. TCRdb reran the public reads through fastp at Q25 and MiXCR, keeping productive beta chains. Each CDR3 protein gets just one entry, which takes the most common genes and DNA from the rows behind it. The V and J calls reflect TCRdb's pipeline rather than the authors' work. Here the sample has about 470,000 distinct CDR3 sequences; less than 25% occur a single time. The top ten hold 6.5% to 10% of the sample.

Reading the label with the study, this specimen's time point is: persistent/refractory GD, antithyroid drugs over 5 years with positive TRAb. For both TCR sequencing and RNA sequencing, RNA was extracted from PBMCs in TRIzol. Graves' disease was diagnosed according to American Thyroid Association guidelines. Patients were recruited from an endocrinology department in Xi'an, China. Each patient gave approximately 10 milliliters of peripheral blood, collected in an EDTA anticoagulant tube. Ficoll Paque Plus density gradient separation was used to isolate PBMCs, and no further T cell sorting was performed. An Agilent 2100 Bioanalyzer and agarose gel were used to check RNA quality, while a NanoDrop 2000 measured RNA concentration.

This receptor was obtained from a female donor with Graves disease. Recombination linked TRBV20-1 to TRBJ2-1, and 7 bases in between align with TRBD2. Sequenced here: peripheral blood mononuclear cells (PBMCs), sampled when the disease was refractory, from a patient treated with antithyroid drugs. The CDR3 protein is CSARDIGRALEQFF. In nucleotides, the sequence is TGCAGTGCTAGAGATATAGGGAGGGCGCTTGAGCAGTTCTTC.